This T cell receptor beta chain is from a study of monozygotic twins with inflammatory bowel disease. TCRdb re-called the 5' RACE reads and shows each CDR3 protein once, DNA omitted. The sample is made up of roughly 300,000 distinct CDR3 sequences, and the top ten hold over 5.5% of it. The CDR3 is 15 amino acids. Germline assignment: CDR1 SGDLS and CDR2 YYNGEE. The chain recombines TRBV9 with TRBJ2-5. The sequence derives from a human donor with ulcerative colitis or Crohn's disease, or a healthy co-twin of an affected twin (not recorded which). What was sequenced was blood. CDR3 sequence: CASSVGNGNQETQYF.